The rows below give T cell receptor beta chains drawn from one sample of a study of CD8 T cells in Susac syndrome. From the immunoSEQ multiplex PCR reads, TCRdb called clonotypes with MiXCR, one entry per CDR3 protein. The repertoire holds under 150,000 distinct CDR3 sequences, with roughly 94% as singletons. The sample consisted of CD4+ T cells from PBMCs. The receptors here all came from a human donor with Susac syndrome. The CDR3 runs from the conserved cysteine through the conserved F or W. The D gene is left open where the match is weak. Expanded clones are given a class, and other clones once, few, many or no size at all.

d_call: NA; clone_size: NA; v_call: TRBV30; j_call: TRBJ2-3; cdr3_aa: CAWREEYTDTQYF; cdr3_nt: TGTGCCTGGAGGGAAGAGTACACAGATACGCAGTATTTT
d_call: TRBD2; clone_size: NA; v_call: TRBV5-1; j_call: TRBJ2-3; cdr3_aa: CASSLGTSGGADTQYF; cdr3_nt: TGCGCCAGCAGCTTGGGGACTAGCGGGGGGGCAGATACGCAGTATTTT
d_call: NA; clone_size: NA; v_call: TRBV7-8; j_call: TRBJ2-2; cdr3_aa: CASSLSAWGEHTGELFF; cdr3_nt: TGTGCCAGCAGCTTATCAGCGTGGGGGGAACACACCGGGGAGCTGTTTTTT
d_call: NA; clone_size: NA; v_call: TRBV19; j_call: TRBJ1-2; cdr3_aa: CASSGSGANNYGYTF; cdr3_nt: TGTGCCAGTTCGGGGAGCGGGGCGAACAACTATGGCTACACCTTC
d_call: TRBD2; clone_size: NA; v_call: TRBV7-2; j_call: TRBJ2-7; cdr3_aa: CASSRGRSSYEQYF; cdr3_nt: TGTGCCAGCAGCCGCGGGAGGTCCTCCTACGAGCAGTACTTC
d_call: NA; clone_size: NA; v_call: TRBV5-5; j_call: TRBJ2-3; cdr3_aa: CASSSLGISTDTQYF; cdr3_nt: TGTGCCAGCAGCTCCTTAGGGATTAGCACAGATACGCAGTATTTT
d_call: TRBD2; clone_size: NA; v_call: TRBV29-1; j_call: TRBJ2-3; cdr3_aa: CSGTRDTQYF; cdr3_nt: TGCAGCGGGACTAGAGATACGCAGTATTTT
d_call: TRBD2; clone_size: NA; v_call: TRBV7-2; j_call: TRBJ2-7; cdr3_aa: CASSLGSGGTYEQYF; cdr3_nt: TGTGCCAGCAGCTTAGGCTCCGGGGGGACCTACGAGCAGTACTTC
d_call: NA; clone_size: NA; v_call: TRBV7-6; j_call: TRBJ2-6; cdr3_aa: CASSLAHGAGANVLTF; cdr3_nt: TGTGCCAGCAGCTTAGCGCACGGCGCTGGGGCCAACGTCCTGACTTTC
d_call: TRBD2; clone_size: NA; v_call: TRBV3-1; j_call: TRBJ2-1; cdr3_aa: CASSLKRGSYNEQFF; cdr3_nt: TGTGCCAGCAGCCTGAAGCGGGGCTCCTACAATGAGCAGTTCTTC
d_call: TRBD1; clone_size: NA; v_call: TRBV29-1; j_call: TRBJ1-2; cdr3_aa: CSVEREMTGLGYTF; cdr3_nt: TGCAGCGTTGAGCGCGAAATGACAGGGCTTGGCTACACCTTC
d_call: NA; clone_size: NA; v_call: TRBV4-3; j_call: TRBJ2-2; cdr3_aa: CASSQVSRSPSVHTGELFF; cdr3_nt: TGCGCCAGCAGCCAAGTTTCGAGGTCGCCTAGCGTTCACACCGGGGAGCTGTTTTTT
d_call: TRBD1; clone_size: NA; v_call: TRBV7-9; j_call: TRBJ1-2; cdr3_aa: CASSSRLDREDEGYTF; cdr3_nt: TGTGCCAGCAGCTCCCGCCTGGACAGGGAGGACGAAGGCTACACCTTC
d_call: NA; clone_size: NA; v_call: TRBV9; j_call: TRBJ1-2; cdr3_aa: CASSVEGSGGYTF; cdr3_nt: TGTGCCAGCAGCGTAGAAGGGAGTGGCGGCTACACCTTC
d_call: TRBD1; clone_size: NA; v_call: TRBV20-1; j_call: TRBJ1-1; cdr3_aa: CSARGVTEAFF; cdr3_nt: TGCAGTGCCAGGGGGGTGACTGAAGCTTTCTTT
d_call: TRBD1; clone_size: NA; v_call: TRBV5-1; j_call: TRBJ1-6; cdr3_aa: CASSFRQSGQDNSPLHF; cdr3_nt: TGCGCCAGCAGCTTCCGTCAGTCTGGACAGGATAATTCACCCCTCCACTTT
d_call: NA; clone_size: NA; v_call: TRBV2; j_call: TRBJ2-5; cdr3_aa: CASSKTSDAQYF; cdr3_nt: TGTGCCAGCAGCAAGACTTCTGACGCCCAGTACTTC
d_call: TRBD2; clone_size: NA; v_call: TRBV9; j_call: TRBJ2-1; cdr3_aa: CASSLRLAGSYNEQFF; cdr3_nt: TGTGCCAGCAGCTTGAGACTAGCGGGCAGCTACAATGAGCAGTTCTTC
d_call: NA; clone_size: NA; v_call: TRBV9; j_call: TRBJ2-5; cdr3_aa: CASSVGQSGQETQYF; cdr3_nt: TGTGCCAGCAGCGTAGGACAGTCGGGACAAGAGACCCAGTACTTC
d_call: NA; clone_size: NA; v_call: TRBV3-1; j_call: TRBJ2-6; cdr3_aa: CASSQGTGFASGANVLTF; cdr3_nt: TGTGCCAGCAGCCAAGGAACAGGGTTTGCCTCTGGGGCCAACGTCCTGACTTTC
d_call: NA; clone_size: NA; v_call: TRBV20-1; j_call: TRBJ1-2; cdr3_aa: CSATRGLSYGYTF; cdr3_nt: TGCAGTGCTACACGGGGGCTCAGCTATGGCTACACCTTC
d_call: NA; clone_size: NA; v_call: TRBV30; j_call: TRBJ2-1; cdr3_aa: CAWSVRGLGHNEQFF; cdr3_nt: TGTGCCTGGAGTGTACGTGGGCTTGGACACAATGAGCAGTTCTTC
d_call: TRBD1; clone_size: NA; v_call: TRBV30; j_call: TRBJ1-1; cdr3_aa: CAWSVLWDRRSEAFF; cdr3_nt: TGTGCCTGGAGTGTACTCTGGGACAGGAGATCTGAAGCTTTCTTT
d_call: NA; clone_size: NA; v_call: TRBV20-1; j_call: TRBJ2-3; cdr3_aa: CSADKRGTDTQYF; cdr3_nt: TGCAGTGCGGATAAGCGGGGCACAGATACGCAGTATTTT
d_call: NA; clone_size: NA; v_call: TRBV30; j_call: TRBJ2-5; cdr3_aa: CARGQGGTSAQETQYF; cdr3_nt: TGTGCCAGGGGACAGGGTGGGACTAGCGCTCAAGAGACCCAGTACTTC
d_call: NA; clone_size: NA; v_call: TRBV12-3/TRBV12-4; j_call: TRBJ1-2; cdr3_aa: CASSLATGSGYTF; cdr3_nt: TGTGCCAGCAGTTTGGCGACAGGCTCTGGCTACACCTTC
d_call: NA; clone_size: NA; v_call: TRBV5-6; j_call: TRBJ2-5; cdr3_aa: CASNGRSETQYF; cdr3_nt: TGTGCCAGCAATGGGCGGTCGGAGACCCAGTACTTC
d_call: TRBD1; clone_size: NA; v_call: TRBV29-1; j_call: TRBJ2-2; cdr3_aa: CSVDGQGATGELFF; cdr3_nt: TGCAGCGTTGATGGACAGGGGGCCACCGGGGAGCTGTTTTTT
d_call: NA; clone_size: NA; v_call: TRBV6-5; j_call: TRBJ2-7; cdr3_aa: CASSYRDGSYEQYF; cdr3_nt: TGTGCCAGCAGTTACCGGGACGGATCCTACGAGCAGTACTTC
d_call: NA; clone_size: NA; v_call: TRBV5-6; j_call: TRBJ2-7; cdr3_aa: CASHRGERSSYEQYF; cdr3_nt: TGTGCCAGCCACAGAGGGGAAAGGAGCTCCTACGAGCAGTACTTC
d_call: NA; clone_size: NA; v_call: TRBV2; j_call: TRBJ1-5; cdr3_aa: CASSFSPGQPQHF; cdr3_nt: TGTGCCAGCAGTTTCTCGCCGGGGCAGCCCCAGCATTTT
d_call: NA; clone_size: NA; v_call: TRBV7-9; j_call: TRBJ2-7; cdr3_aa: CASSSSPGERPGELEQYF; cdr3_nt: TGTGCCAGCAGCTCCTCCCCCGGCGAACGACCGGGTGAGTTGGAGCAGTACTTC
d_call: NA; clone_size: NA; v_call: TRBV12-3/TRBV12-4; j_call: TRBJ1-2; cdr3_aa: CASSPRGGLHGYTF; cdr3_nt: TGTGCCAGCAGTCCCAGGGGCGGGTTACATGGCTACACCTTC
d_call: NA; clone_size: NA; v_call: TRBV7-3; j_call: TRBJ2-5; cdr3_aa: CASSKVGDSKETQYF; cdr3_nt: TGTGCCAGCAGCAAGGTGGGGGACTCGAAAGAGACCCAGTACTTC
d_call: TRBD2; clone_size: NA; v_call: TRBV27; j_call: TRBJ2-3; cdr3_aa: CASKGLAGTDTQYF; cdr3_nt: TGTGCCAGCAAGGGCCTAGCGGGCACAGATACGCAGTATTTT
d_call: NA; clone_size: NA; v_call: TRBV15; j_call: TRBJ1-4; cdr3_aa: CATSSDRGGKLFF; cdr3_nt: TGTGCCACCAGCTCCGATAGGGGGGGGAAACTGTTTTTT
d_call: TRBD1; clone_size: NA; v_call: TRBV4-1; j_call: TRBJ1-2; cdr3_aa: CASSQPGQGMIYGYTF; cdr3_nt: TGCGCCAGCAGCCAACCGGGACAGGGGATGATCTATGGCTACACCTTC
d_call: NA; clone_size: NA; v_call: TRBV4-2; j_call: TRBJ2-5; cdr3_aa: CASSQEEGRWETQYF; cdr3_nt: TGTGCCAGCAGCCAAGAGGAGGGACGGTGGGAGACCCAGTACTTC
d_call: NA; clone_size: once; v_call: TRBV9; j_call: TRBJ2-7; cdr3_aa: CASSPQEGALYEQYF; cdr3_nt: TGTGCCAGCAGCCCCCAGGAGGGGGCCCTCTACGAGCAGTACTTC
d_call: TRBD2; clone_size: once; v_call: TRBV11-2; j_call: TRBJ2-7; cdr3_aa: CASSLELAGGQQYF; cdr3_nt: TGTGCCAGCAGCTTAGAACTAGCGGGAGGGCAGCAGTACTTC
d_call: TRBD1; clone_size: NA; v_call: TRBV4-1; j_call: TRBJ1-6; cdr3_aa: CASSRQGSPLHF; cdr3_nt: TGCGCCAGCAGCCGACAGGGTTCACCCCTCCACTTT
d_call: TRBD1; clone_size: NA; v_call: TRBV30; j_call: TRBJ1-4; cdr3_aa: CAWSPGTGSVKLFF; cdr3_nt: TGTGCCTGGAGTCCCGGGACAGGGTCCGTAAAACTGTTTTTT
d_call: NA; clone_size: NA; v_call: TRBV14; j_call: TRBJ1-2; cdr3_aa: CASSHWGSVGYTF; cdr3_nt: TGTGCCAGCAGCCACTGGGGGTCTGTTGGCTACACCTTC
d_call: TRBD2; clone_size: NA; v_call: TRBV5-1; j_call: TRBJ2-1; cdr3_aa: CASSFLSGSYNEQFF; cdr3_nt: TGCGCCAGCAGCTTCCTGAGCGGGAGCTACAATGAGCAGTTCTTC
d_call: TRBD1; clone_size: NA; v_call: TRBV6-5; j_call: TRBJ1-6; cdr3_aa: CASSSTGGGLSSPLHF; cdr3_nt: TGTGCCAGCAGTTCTACAGGGGGAGGGCTCTCTTCACCCCTCCACTTT
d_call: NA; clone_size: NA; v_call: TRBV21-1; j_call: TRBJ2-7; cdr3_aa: CASVPGLAGAGEQYF; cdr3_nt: TGTGCCAGCGTCCCAGGGCTAGCGGGGGCGGGCGAGCAGTACTTC
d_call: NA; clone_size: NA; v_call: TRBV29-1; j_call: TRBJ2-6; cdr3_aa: CSVARDIDSGANVLTF; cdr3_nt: TGCAGCGTTGCGCGGGACATAGACTCTGGGGCCAACGTCCTGACTTTC
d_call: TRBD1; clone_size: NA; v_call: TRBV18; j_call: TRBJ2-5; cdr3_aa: CASSPRGLVGETQYF; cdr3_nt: TGTGCCAGCTCCCCCAGGGGGCTGGTAGGAGAGACCCAGTACTTC
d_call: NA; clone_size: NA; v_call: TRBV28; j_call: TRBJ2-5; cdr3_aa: CASGGGGAAEETQYF; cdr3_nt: TGTGCCTCCGGGGGAGGCGGCGCTGCAGAAGAGACCCAGTACTTC